The rows below give T cell receptor beta chains drawn from one sample of a study of shared clonotypes between healthy human individuals. Profiled with immunoSEQ multiplex PCR; TCRdb holds only in-frame clones, not every one. The sample holds about 1 million clones; 65% to 80% are singletons and the top ten take 1.2% to 1.5%. Sequencing was performed on memory CD4+ T cells sorted from blood. These receptors were taken from a young man in good health. Both conserved end residues are part of each CDR3. The D gene is left open where the match is weak. The listing skips clone size in some rows; elsewhere it reads once, few, many or a size class.

d_gene	j_gene	abundance	v_gene	CDR3aa	CDR3nt
.	TRBJ2-5	.	TRBV11-1	CASSKRRGLSETQYF	TGTGCCAGCAGCAAAAGGAGGGGGCTTTCAGAGACCCAGTACTTC
TRBD1	TRBJ2-7	.	TRBV28	CASSIRQGSYEQYF	TGTGCCAGCAGTATTAGACAGGGTTCCTACGAGCAGTACTTC
TRBD1	TRBJ1-5	.	TRBV30	CASGQVDQPQHF	TGTGCCTCCGGACAGGTAGACCAGCCCCAGCATTTT
TRBD2	TRBJ2-1	.	TRBV5-8	CASSSQGLAGVSYNEQFF	TGTGCCAGCAGCTCCCAGGGACTAGCGGGCGTATCCTACAATGAGCAGTTCTTC
TRBD2	TRBJ2-5	.	TRBV28	CASSLLALAGGLEETQYF	TGTGCCAGCAGTTTATTAGCACTAGCGGGCGGCCTTGAGGAGACCCAGTACTTC
.	TRBJ2-1	.	TRBV9	CASSAQGLGYNEQFF	TGTGCCAGCAGCGCCCAAGGGTTGGGTTACAATGAGCAGTTCTTC
TRBD1	TRBJ2-5	.	TRBV4-1	CASSQARGGGETQYF	TGCGCCAGCAGCCAAGCGCGAGGGGGCGGTGAGACCCAGTACTTC
TRBD1	TRBJ1-2	.	TRBV7-8	CASSLAGQVGNTF	TGTGCCAGCAGCTTAGCTGGACAGGTGGGGAACACCTTC
.	TRBJ1-5	.	TRBV19	CASSIVNSNQPQHF	TGTGCCAGTAGTATAGTAAATAGCAATCAGCCCCAGCATTTT
.	TRBJ1-4	.	TRBV7-9	CASSLAQQNEKLFF	TGTGCCAGCAGCTTAGCCCAACAGAATGAAAAACTGTTTTTT
TRBD1	TRBJ2-3	.	TRBV7-6	CASSRDRHPDTQYF	TGTGCCAGCAGCCGGGACAGGCATCCAGATACGCAGTATTTT
.	TRBJ2-3	.	TRBV10-3	CAISETADTQYF	TGTGCCATCAGTGAAACCGCAGATACGCAGTATTTT
TRBD1	TRBJ1-3	.	TRBV25-1	CASSHNRGGGNTIYF	TGTGCCAGCAGTCATAACAGGGGAGGCGGAAACACCATATATTTT
TRBD1	TRBJ2-2	.	TRBV6-4	CASRDTQGDTGELFF	TGTGCCAGCAGAGACACTCAGGGGGACACCGGGGAGCTGTTTTTT
TRBD1	TRBJ1-4	many	TRBV27	CASSFPQGWCEKLFF	TGTGCCAGCAGTTTCCCACAGGGGTGGTGTGAAAAACTGTTTTTT